Given below is one T cell receptor (beta chain) in context. No antigen is known for it. This sample stems from a study of OX40 agonist ivuxolimab in advanced cancers. The cohort excluded patients with autoimmune disease history or systemic immunosuppression. Blood sampling was done at baseline, cycle 4 day 1, and cycle 7 day 1. Broader study findings: Mean expanded clone counts were higher in CD8+ than CD4+ T cells.

TCRdb's copy holds only in-frame clones and misses some; the assay was immunoSEQ multiplex PCR. The data contain roughly 53,000 clones, about 87% of them seen just once; the ten biggest clones take up approximately 5%. CDR1 and CDR2 from the germline V gene are LNHDA and SQIVND (reference sequence). This CDR3 region has 17 residues. The germline V and J ends were trimmed by 1 base and 5 bases, with 18 bases remaining between them. The TCR originated in an adult with an advanced solid tumor such as melanoma, head and neck, liver or kidney cancer. The source material was CD4+ or CD8+ T cells sorted from blood, sampled in a trial of the OX40 agonist ivuxolimab. The chain employs TRBV19 and TRBJ2-1; D is uncertain. CDR3 sequence reads: CASSIGVDGAKHNEQFF. CDR3 nucleotides: TGTGCCAGTAGTATAGGTGTCGACGGAGCGAAACACAATGAGCAGTTCTTC.